Each of the 27 T cell receptor beta chains below was sequenced from the same sample in a study of shared clonotypes between healthy human individuals. Libraries were prepared by immunoSEQ multiplex PCR; TCRdb keeps only in-frame clonotypes and omits some of them. This sample has 190,000 or so clones, with around 63% found just once. The sequenced material came from memory CD4+ T cells sorted from blood. Subset specified: CD45RA-negative fraction. The receptors stem from a man aged 25-45 years in good health.

In its sample, this clone was seen a few times. The V and J genes are TRBV10-3 and TRBJ2-3; D call uncertain. V dropped 4 bases and J dropped 2 bases, with 10 bases sitting between them. From germline, CDR1 is ENHRY and CDR2 SYGVKD. The CDR3 has 14 residues. The CDR3 sequence: CAISVSSPTDTQYF. The CDR3 nucleotides read TGTGCCATCAGTGTGAGTAGCCCCACAGATACGCAGTATTTT.

This clone was counted only a few times. The chain carries TRBV6-1 and TRBJ2-3; D possibly uses TRBD1 or TRBD2 (5 bases each). Germline assignment: CDR1 MNHNS and CDR2 SASEGT. This CDR3 is 12 amino acids long. The V gene lost 6 bases and the J gene lost 8 bases, with 12 bases spanning the gap. The CDR3 sequence is CASSAVGGTQYF. DNA of the CDR3: TGTGCCAGCAGCGCAGTTGGGGGTACGCAGTATTTT.

The chain is built from TRBV9 and TRBJ2-3, with 13 bases identical to TRBD2. V lost 3 bases and J lost 3; bases outside the gene matches: 10. CDR3 length equals 18 residues. Per germline, CDR1 SGDLS and CDR2 YYNGEE. The CDR3, as DNA: TGTGCCAGCAGCGGCCGCGGACTAGCGGGAGTTGTAACAGATACGCAGTATTTT. This translates into CASSGRGLAGVVTDTQYF.

Within the sample, this clone is medium-sized. The sample carries other DNA sequences with the same CDR3. This sequence joins TRBV18 and TRBJ2-7; weak D call: TRBD1 (6 bases). Germline loops: CDR1 KGHSH, CDR2 LQKENI. Trimming removed 2 bases from V and 4 bases from J, with 12 bases in between. The CDR3 is 14 residues long. CDR3 loop: CASSPKQGGYEQYF. CDR3 coding DNA: TGTGCCAGCTCACCAAAACAGGGTGGTTACGAGCAGTACTTC.

The genes are TRBV6-1 and TRBJ2-1, with D possibly being TRBD2 (6 bases). The V gene lost 5 bases and the J gene lost 7 bases, with 12 bases spanning the gap. The CDR3 totals 13 residues. Germline lookup yields CDR1 MNHNS and CDR2 SASEGT. The CDR3 reads CASSRGNWNEQFF. The CDR3 DNA is TGTGCCAGCAGTCGGGGGAATTGGAATGAGCAGTTCTTC.

The chain recombines TRBV5-5 with TRBJ2-7; D may match TRBD1 or TRBD2 (6 bases each). CDR3 length: 15 residues. The V gene lost 3 bases and the J gene lost 2 bases, with 15 bases spanning the gap. Germline-derived CDR1 and CDR2 are SGHKS and YYEKEE (reference sequence). The CDR3 nucleotides are TGTGCCAGCAGCTCCAACCCGGGGGCCGCCTACGAGCAGTACTTC. Encoded protein: CASSSNPGAAYEQYF.

In its sample, this clone was seen a few times. V is TRBV19 and J is TRBJ1-5; the D is unclear. This CDR3 has 14 amino acids. CDR1 is LNHDA, CDR2 SQIVND, per germline (reference sequence). The V end was cut by 2 bases, the J end by 4 bases, with 9 bases between. The CDR3 DNA follows: TGTGCCAGTAGTATATCAGGCGAGAATCAGCCCCAGCATTTT. It is translated as CASSISGENQPQHF.

Details on this clone: This CDR3 is also generated by other DNA sequences in the sample. The rearrangement uses TRBV5-1 and TRBJ2-7; 8 positions match TRBD1. The J segment lost 2 bases and the V segment lost 4 bases, leaving 8 bases of the junction unmatched. CDR1 is SGHRS and CDR2 is YFSETQ in the germline V gene. The CDR3 consists of 15 residues. CDR3 nucleotide sequence: TGCGCCAGCAGCCCTGGGACAGGCCAACCCTACGAGCAGTACTTC. It encodes CASSPGTGQPYEQYF.

The chain combines TRBV10-1 with TRBJ1-1; D not resolved. This CDR3 is built from 13 residues. The germline gives CDR1 WNHNN, CDR2 SYGVQD (reference sequence). V was trimmed by 6 bases and J by 0 bases, leaving 8 bases between them. This CDR3 reads CASRATMNTEAFF. CDR3 in DNA: TGCGCCAGCAGAGCGACAATGAACACTGAAGCTTTCTTT.

This clone was observed a handful of times. The rearrangement joins TRBV5-4 to TRBJ2-7; 7 nucleotides agree with TRBD1. Unmatched junction bases numbered 12, after V lost 4 bases and J lost 5 bases. Germline assignment: CDR1 SGHNT and CDR2 YYREEE (reference sequence). The CDR3 extends over 15 amino acids. The CDR3 protein is CASSPTLGQIDEQYF. As DNA, the CDR3 is TGTGCCAGCAGCCCCACGTTGGGACAGATAGACGAGCAGTACTTC. Full variable domain (remainder filled in from reference TRBV5-4 and TRBJ2-7): ETGVTQSPTHLIKTRGQQVTLRCSSQSGHNTVSWYQQALGQGPQFIFQYYREEENGRGNFPPRFSGLQFPNYSSELNVNALELDDSALYLCASSPTLGQIDEQYFGPGTRLTVT.

The CDR3 DNA is TGTGCCAGCAGCCAACGGGGTACTGAAGAGCAGTACTTC. It yields the protein CASSQRGTEEQYF. V usage is TRBV5-5 and J usage is TRBJ2-7; TRBD2 is a possible D gene (5 bases). V lost 4 bases and J lost 7, with 15 bases in between. Germline values: CDR1 SGHKS, CDR2 YYEKEE (reference sequence). The CDR3 totals 13 residues.

The CDR3: CAISRQGDYGYTF. The CDR3 DNA sequence: TGTGCCATCAGCCGACAGGGGGACTATGGCTACACCTTC. The rearrangement joins TRBV10-3 to TRBJ1-2; 9 nucleotides line up with TRBD1. Germline assignment: CDR1 ENHRY and CDR2 SYGVKD. The CDR3 loop spans 13 amino acids. Unmatched junction bases numbered 2, after V lost 6 bases and J lost 3 bases.

The V call is TRBV2, the J call TRBJ1-3, with a tentative D call TRBD1 (5 bases). There are 15 residues in the CDR3. The V end was cut by 6 bases, the J end by 0 bases, with 12 bases between. Germline lookup yields CDR1 SNHLY and CDR2 FYNNEI. The CDR3 here is CASSTDRYSGNTIYF. The CDR3 coding sequence is TGTGCCAGCAGCACAGACAGATACTCTGGAAACACCATATATTTT.

The chain couples TRBV11-2 to TRBJ2-3; D might be TRBD2 (5 bases). The CDR3 covers 17 residues. Trimming took off 0 bases at V and 2 bases at J, with 15 bases between the two ends. Germline assignment: CDR1 SGHAT and CDR2 FQNNGV. CDR3 residues: CASSLDPRGSLTDTQYF. CDR3 DNA sequence: TGTGCCAGCAGCTTAGATCCTCGAGGGAGTCTCACAGATACGCAGTATTTT.

This rearrangement joins TRBV25-1 to TRBJ2-5, with 7 positions matching TRBD2. V lost 2 bases, J lost 5 bases, and 8 bases stayed unmatched. The CDR3 sequence is 15 residues long. Germline V gene sequence: CDR1 MGHDK, CDR2 SYGVNS. The DNA of the CDR3 is TGTGCCAGCAGTGAAGCTGGAGGGAGGGCGGAGACCCAGTACTTC. It yields the protein CASSEAGGRAETQYF.

V usage is TRBV30 and J usage is TRBJ2-1; 9 positions match TRBD1. The CDR3 is 13 residues long. Germline V CDR1 and CDR2: GTSNPN, SVGIG (reference sequence). Trimming cost V 6 bases and J 1 base; bases outside gene matches: 1. CDR3 coding DNA: TGTGCCTGCGACAGGGGGTCCTACAATGAGCAGTTCTTC. It yields the protein CACDRGSYNEQFF. The whole variable domain, remainder taken from reference TRBV30 and TRBJ2-1, is SQTIHQWPATLVQPVGSPLSLECTVEGTSNPNLYWYRQAAGRGLQLLFYSVGIGQISSEVPQNLSASRPQDRQFILSSKKLLLSDSGFYLCACDRGSYNEQFFGPGTRLTVL.

CDR3 loop: CASRARQGNTEAFF. CDR3 DNA sequence: TGTGCCAGCAGAGCGAGACAGGGGAACACTGAAGCTTTCTTT. The chain combines TRBV27 with TRBJ1-1, with 7 bases lining up with TRBD1. Germline lookup yields CDR1 MNHEY and CDR2 SMNVEV (reference sequence). V lost 6 bases, J lost 1 base, and 5 bases stayed unmatched. The CDR3 spans 14 residues.

This chain uses TRBV5-6 with TRBJ2-7; maybe TRBD1 (6 bases). Trimming removed 1 base at V and 5 bases at J, with 10 bases between. In germline, CDR1 is SGHDT, CDR2 YYEEEE. The CDR3 has 13 amino acids. In nucleotides, the CDR3 is TGTGCCAGCAGCTTGATAACAGGGAACGAGCAGTACTTC. It is translated as CASSLITGNEQYF. Together with reference TRBV5-6 and TRBJ2-7, the CDR3 gives the full variable domain: DAGVTQSPTHLIKTRGQQVTLRCSPKSGHDTVSWYQQALGQGPQFIFQYYEEEERQRGNFPDRFSGHQFPNYSSELNVNALLLGDSALYLCASSLITGNEQYFGPGTRLTVT.

This sequence joins TRBV6-5 and TRBJ2-1; the match to TRBD2 covers 14 bases. Looked up from germline, CDR1 is MNHEY and CDR2 is SVGAGI. This CDR3 is 14 amino acids long. With 7 bases clipped from V and 9 bases from J, the junction kept 5 bases outside the gene matches. The CDR3 reads CASIGLAGGGEQFF. The CDR3 DNA follows: TGTGCCAGCATCGGACTAGCGGGAGGTGGTGAGCAGTTCTTC.

The chain combines TRBV6-5 with TRBJ1-4, with D maybe TRBD1 (5 bases). The V end was cut by 6 bases, the J end by 12 bases, with 17 bases between. CDR1 and CDR2 (germline): MNHEY, SVGAGI. CDR3 length: 13 residues. CDR3 residues: CASRNTQGGELFF. The DNA for the CDR3 is TGTGCCAGCAGAAATACTCAGGGAGGCGAACTGTTTTTT.

The J gene is TRBJ2-7, the V gene TRBV9, with 13 nucleotides matching TRBD2. The germline V gene has CDR1 SGDLS and CDR2 YYNGEE. CDR3 length: 15 residues. V was pared by 4 bases and J by 8 bases, with 9 bases of the junction left unmatched. CDR3 protein: CASSPMGLAGFKQYF. The CDR3 DNA is TGTGCCAGCAGCCCAATGGGACTAGCGGGATTTAAGCAGTACTTC.

CDR3 nucleotides: TGTGCCAGCAGCCACGACAGCTTTCTCAATCAGCCCCAGCATTTT. Amino acid sequence: CASSHDSFLNQPQHF. The gene calls are TRBV28 and TRBJ1-5, with TRBD1 as a possible D gene (5 bases). Trimming cost V 6 bases and J 3 bases, with 15 bases left between them. The germline V gene has CDR1 MDHEN and CDR2 SYDVKM. The CDR3 contains 15 residues.

This chain links TRBV5-1 with TRBJ2-3; 13 bases match TRBD2. The CDR3 runs to 19 residues. CDR1 and CDR2 (germline): SGHRS, YFSETQ. With 1 base clipped from V and 8 bases from J, the junction kept 16 bases outside the gene matches. In DNA, the CDR3 is TGCGCCAGCAGCTTGACCCTCGGACTAGCGGGAGTAATGGGGGGTACGCAGTATTTT. It specifies CASSLTLGLAGVMGGTQYF.

The rearrangement joins TRBV14 to TRBJ2-7; no reliable D call. The ends were cut back, 0 bases at V and 6 bases at J, with 12 bases in the middle. In germline, CDR1 is SGHDN, CDR2 FVKESK. The CDR3 spans 14 residues. CDR3 in DNA: TGTGCCAGCAGCCAAGATCTCCGCACAGTCGAGCAGTACTTC. It specifies CASSQDLRTVEQYF.

The chain employs TRBV7-2 and TRBJ1-3; TRBD1 is a possible D gene (5 bases). The V and J ends lost 8 bases and 2 bases respectively, with 25 bases between them. The CDR3 length is 18 residues. Per germline, CDR1 SGHTA and CDR2 FQGNSA. The chain's CDR3 is CASSKLPSGQTAGNTIYF. The CDR3 DNA sequence: TGTGCCAGCTCTAAGCTTCCTTCCGGTCAGACAGCTGGAAACACCATATATTTT.

The chain links TRBV10-3 to TRBJ2-2; 8 bases map to TRBD1. V lost 7 bases to trimming and J lost 5 bases; unmatched junction nucleotides: 3. From germline, CDR1 is ENHRY and CDR2 SYGVKD. The CDR3 is made up of 13 amino acids. The CDR3 loop is CAINGDRTGELFF. The CDR3 DNA reads as TGTGCCATCAACGGGGACAGGACCGGGGAGCTGTTTTTT.

The genes are TRBV7-6 and TRBJ2-5; the D gene is possibly TRBD1 (6 bases). Germline CDR1 SGHVS, CDR2 FNYEAQ. The germline V and J ends were trimmed by 5 bases and 4 bases, with 14 bases remaining between them. The CDR3 totals 14 residues. CDR3 region: CASSPATGRETQYF. CDR3 DNA: TGTGCCAGCAGCCCGGCCACAGGGCGAGAGACCCAGTACTTC.